The source of this T cell receptor beta chain is a study of blood T cell repertoires in COVID-19. Sequencing was performed with immunoSEQ multiplex PCR; in TCRdb, only in-frame clones are kept and a portion is missing. The table records 210,000 or so clones, 82% of them present only once. Germline V CDR1 and CDR2: LGHNA, YSLEER. Trimming removed 6 bases from V and 6 bases from J; junction bases left unmatched: 10. The CDR3 is 15 amino acids. Material: peripheral blood. The sequence came from a woman in her forties with acute or convalescent COVID-19. The chain recombines TRBV4-3 with TRBJ2-3, with TRBD2 matching over 9 bases. CDR3: CASSTLAGSADTQYF. The CDR3 DNA follows: TGCGCCAGCAGTACTCTAGCGGGATCAGCGGATACGCAGTATTTT.